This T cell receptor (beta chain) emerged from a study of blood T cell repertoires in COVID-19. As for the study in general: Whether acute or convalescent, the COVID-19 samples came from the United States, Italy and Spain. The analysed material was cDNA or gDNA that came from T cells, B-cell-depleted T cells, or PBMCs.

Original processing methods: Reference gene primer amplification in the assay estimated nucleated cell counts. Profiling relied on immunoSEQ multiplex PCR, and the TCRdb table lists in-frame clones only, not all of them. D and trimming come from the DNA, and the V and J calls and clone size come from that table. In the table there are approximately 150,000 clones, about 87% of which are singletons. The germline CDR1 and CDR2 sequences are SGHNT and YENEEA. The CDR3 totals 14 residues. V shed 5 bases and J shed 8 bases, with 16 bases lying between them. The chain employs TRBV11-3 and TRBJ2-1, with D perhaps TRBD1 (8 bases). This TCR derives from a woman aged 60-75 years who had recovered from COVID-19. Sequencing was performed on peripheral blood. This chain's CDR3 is CASSVQGAGDEQFF. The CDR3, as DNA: TGTGCCAGCAGCGTCCAGGGGGCGGGGGATGAGCAGTTCTTC. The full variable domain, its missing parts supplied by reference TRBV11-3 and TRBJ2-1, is EAGVVQSPRYKIIEKKQPVAFWCNPISGHNTLYWYLQNLGQGPELLIRYENEEAVDDSQLPKDRFSAERLKGVDSTLKIQPAELGDSAVYLCASSVQGAGDEQFFGPGTRLTVL.